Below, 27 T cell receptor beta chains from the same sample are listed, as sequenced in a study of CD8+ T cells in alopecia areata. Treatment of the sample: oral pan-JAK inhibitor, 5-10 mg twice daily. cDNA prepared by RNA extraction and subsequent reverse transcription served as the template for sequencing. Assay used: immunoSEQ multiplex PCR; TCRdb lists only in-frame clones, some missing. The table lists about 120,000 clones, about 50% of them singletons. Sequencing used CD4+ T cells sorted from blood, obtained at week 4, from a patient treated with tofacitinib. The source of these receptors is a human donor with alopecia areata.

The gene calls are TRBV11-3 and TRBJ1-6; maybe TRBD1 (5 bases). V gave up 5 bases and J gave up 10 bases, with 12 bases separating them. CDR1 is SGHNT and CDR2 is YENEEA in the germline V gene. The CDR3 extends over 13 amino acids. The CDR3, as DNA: TGTGCCAGCAGCCGCGGGGGGGAATCACCCCTCCACTTT. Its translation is CASSRGGESPLHF.

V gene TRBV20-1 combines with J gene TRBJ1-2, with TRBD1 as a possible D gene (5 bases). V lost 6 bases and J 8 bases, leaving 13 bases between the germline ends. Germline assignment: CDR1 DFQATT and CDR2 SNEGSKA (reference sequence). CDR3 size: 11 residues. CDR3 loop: CSAPSGYGYTF. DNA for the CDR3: TGCAGTGCCCCCTCAGGGTACGGCTACACCTTC.

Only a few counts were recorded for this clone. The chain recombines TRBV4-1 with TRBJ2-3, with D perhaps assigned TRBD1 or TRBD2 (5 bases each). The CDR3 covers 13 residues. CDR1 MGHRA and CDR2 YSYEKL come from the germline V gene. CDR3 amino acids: CASEGRTPDTQYF. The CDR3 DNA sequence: TGCGCATCAGAGGGACGTACCCCAGATACGCAGTATTTT.

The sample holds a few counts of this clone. Here the CDR3 DNA reads TGCGCCAGCAGCCAACCCACGGGGGGGGCAGCCAAAAACATTCAGTACTTC. This encodes CASSQPTGGAAKNIQYF. This chain connects TRBV4-1 to TRBJ2-4; 8 bases match TRBD2. Germline CDR1 and CDR2: MGHRA and YSYEKL. This CDR3 spans 17 amino acids. The junction had 6 bases not matched to a gene; V was cut back by 2 bases and J by 0 bases.

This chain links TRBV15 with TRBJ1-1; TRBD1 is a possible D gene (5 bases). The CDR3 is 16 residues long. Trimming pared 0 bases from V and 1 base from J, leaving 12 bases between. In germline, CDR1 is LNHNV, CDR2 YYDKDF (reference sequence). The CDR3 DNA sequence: TGTGCCACCAGCAGAGATGGGCGGGGCAGGAACACTGAAGCTTTCTTT. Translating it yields CATSRDGRGRNTEAFF.

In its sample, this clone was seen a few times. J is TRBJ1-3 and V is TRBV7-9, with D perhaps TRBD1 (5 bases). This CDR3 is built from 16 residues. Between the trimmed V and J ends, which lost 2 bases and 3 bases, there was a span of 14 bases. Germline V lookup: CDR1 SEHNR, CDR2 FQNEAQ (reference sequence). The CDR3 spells CASSLLSREGGNTIYF. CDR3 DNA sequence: TGTGCCAGCAGCTTACTCTCCAGGGAGGGTGGAAACACCATATATTTT.

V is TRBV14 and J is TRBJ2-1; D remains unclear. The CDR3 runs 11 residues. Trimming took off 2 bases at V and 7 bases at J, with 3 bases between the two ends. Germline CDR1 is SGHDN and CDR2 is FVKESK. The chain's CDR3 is CASSQWNEQFF. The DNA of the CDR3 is TGTGCCAGCAGCCAATGGAATGAGCAGTTCTTC.

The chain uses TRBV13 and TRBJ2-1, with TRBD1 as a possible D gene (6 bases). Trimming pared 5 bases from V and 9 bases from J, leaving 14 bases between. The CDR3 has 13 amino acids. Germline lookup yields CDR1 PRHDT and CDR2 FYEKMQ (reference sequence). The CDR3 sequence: CASSPGHGFEQFF. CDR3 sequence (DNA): TGTGCCAGCAGCCCGGGACACGGTTTTGAGCAGTTCTTC.

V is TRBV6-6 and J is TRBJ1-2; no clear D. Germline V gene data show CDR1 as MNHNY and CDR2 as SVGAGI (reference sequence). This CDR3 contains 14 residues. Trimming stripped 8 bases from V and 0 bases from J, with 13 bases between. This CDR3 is CASARPGANYGYTF. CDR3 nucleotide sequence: TGTGCCAGCGCTCGGCCGGGAGCTAACTATGGCTACACCTTC.

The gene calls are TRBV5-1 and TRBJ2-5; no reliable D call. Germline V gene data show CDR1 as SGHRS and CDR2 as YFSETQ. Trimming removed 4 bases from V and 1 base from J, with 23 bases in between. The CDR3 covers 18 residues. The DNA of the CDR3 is TGCGCCAGCAGCCCCATCGGGCGGAATGTTCCCCCCCAAGAGACCCAGTACTTC. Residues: CASSPIGRNVPPQETQYF.

The CDR3 nucleotides are TGTGCCAGCAGTTTAGCCGGGACAGTGAACACTGAAGCTTTCTTT. Amino acids: CASSLAGTVNTEAFF. The chain joins TRBV28 to TRBJ1-1; 7 positions agree with TRBD1. Trimming at V came to 2 bases and at J to 0 bases, leaving 3 bases not matched to a gene. CDR3 length: 15 residues. CDR1 MDHEN and CDR2 SYDVKM come from the germline V gene. The variable domain in full, completed from reference TRBV28 and TRBJ1-1, reads DVKVTQSSRYLVKRTGEKVFLECVQDMDHENMFWYRQDPGLGLRLIYFSYDVKMKEKGDIPEGYSVSREKKERFSLILESASTNQTSMYLCASSLAGTVNTEAFFGQGTRLTVV.

The DNA for the CDR3 is TGTGCCAGTAGCCAACCCGGGACCTTGGAGCCCCAGCATTTT. It translates to CASSQPGTLEPQHF. This sequence joins TRBV19 and TRBJ1-5, with D maybe TRBD1 (5 bases). With 6 bases removed from V and 8 bases from J, the gap between germline ends came to 17 bases. The CDR3 has 14 residues. Per germline, CDR1 LNHDA and CDR2 SQIVND (reference sequence).

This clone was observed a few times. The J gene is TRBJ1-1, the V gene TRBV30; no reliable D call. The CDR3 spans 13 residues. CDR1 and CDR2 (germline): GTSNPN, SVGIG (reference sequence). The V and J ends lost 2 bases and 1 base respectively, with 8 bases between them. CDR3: CAWSLMGNTEAFF. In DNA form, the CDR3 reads TGTGCCTGGAGTTTAATGGGGAACACTGAAGCTTTCTTT.

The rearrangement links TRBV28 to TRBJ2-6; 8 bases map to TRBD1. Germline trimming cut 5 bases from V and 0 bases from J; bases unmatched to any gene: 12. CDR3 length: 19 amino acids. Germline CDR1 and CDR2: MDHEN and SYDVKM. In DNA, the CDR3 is TGTGCCAGCAGTGAAACGGACAGGGTAGGGTACTCTGGGGCCAACGTCCTGACTTTC. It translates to CASSETDRVGYSGANVLTF.

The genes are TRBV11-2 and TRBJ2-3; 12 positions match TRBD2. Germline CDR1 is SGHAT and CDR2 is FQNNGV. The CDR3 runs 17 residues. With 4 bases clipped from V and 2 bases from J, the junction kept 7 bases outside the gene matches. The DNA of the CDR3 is TGTGCCAGCAGCTCCCCGCGGACTAGCGGGGCCACAGATACGCAGTATTTT. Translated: CASSSPRTSGATDTQYF.

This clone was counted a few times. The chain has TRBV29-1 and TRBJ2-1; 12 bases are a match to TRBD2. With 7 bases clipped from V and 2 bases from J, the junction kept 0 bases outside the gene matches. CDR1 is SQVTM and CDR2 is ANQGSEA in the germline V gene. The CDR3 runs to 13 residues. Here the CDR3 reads CSASGRAYNEQFF. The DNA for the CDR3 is TGCAGCGCTAGCGGGAGGGCCTACAATGAGCAGTTCTTC.

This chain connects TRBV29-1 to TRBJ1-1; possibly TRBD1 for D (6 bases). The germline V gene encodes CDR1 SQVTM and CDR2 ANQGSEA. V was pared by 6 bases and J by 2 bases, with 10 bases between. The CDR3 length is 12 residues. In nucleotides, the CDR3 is TGCAGCGTCCGGGACAAAAACACTGAAGCTTTCTTT. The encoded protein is CSVRDKNTEAFF.

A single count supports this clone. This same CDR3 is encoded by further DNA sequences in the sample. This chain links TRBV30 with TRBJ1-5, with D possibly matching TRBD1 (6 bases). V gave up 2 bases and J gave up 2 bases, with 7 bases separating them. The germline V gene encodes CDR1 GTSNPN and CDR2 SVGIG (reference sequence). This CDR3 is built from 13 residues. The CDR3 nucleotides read TGTGCCTGGAGTTCAGGGGGCAATCAGCCCCAGCATTTT. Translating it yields CAWSSGGNQPQHF.

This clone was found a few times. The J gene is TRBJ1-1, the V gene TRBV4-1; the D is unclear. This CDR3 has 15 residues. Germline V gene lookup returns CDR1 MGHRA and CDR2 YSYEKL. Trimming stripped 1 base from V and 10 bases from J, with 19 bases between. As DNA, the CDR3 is TGCGCCAGCAGCCAAGTGGGGAAGGACGGAGGAAGAGCTTTCTTT. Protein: CASSQVGKDGGRAFF.

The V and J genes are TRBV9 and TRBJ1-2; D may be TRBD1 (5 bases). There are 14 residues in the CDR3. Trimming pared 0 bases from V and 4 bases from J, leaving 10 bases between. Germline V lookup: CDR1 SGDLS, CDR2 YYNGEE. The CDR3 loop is CASSVGEGTYGYTF. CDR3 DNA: TGTGCCAGCAGCGTAGGAGAGGGGACCTATGGCTACACCTTC.

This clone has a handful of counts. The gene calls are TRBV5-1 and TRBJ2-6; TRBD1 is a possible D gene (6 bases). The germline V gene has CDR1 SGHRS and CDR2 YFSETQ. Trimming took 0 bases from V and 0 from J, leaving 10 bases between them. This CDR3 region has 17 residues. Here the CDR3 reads CASSLVPRGSGANVLTF. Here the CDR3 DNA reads TGCGCCAGCAGCTTGGTTCCCAGGGGCTCTGGGGCCAACGTCCTGACTTTC. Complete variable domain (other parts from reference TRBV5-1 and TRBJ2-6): KAGVTQTPRYLIKTRGQQVTLSCSPISGHRSVSWYQQTPGQGLQFLFEYFSETQRNKGNFPGRFSGRQFSNSRSEMNVSTLELGDSALYLCASSLVPRGSGANVLTFGAGSRLTVL.

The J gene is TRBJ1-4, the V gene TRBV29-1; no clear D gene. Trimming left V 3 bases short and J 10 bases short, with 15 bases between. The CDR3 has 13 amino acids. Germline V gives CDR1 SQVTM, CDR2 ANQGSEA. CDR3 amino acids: CSVELQWAGKLFF. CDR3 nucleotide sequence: TGCAGCGTTGAGTTACAGTGGGCTGGAAAACTGTTTTTT.

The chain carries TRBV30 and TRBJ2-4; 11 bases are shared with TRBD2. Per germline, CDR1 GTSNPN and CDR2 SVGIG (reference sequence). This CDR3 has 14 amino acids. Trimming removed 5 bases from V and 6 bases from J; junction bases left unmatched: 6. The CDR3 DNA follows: TGTGCCTGGGATAGCGGGAGGGGGGGAAACATTCAGTACTTC. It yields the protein CAWDSGRGGNIQYF.

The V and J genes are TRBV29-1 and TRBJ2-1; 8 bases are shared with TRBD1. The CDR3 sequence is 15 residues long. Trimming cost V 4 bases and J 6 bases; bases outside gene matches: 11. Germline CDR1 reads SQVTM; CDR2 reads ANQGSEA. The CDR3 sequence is CSVGSPHRGSNEQFF. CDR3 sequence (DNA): TGCAGCGTTGGGTCCCCCCACAGGGGGAGCAATGAGCAGTTCTTC.

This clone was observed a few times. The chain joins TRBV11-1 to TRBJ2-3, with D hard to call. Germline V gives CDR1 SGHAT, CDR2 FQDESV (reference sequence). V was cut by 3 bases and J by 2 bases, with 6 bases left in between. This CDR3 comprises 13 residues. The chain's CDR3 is CASSFPTTDTQYF. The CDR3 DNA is TGTGCCAGCAGCTTCCCGACCACAGATACGCAGTATTTT.

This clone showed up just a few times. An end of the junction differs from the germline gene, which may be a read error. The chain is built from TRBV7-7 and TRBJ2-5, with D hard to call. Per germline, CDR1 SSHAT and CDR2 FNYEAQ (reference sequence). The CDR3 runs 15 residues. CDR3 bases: TGTGCTAGCAGCTTAGCCCTAGATGCGAGGGAGACCCAGTACTTC. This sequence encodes CASSLALDARETQYF.

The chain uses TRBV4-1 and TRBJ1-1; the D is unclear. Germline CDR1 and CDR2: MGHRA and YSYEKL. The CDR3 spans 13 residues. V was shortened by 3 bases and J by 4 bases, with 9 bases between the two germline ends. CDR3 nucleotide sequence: TGCGCCAGCAGCCAGGGTATGCGCACTGAAGCTTTCTTT. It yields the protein CASSQGMRTEAFF.